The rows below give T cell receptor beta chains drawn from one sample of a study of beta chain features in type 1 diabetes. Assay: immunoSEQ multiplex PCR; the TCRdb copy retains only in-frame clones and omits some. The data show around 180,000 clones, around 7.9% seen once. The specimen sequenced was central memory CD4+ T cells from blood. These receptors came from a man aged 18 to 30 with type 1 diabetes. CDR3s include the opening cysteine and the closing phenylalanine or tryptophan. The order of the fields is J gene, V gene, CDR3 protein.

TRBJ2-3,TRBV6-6,CASSFSSGSTDTQYF
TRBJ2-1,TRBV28,CASSFNSGRFF
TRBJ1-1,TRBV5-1,CASSLLFSTEAFF
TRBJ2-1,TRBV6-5,CASVRERGYNEQFF
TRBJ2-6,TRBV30,CAWTRRGPASSYGANVLTF
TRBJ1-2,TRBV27,CASSLSGRNGYTF
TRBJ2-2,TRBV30,CAWSVLGTLSGELFF
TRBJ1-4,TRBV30,CASNLSPGSDEKLFF
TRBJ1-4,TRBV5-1,CASSFDRAGGKLFF
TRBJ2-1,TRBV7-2,CASSLASGTSIYNEQFF
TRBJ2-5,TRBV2,CASSARRGYQETQYF
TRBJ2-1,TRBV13,CASSQTGLNNEQFF
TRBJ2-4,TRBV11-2,CASSLTAAKNIQYF
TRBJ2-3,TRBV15,CATSREGGTQYF
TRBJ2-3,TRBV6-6,CASRLDKDTQYF
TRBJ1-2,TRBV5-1,CASSGGTGGAGYGYTF
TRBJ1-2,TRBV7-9,CASSFQGGPYGYTF
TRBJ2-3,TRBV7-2,CASIETSGRAGTQYF
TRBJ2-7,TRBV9,CASSPRSKTRQYF
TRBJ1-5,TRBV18,CASSRVGQGSNQPQHF
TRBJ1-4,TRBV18,CASSPRVGEKLFF
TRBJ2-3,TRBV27,CASSPYRGSTDTQYF
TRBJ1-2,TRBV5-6,CASSLDRVGGYTF
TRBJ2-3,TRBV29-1,CSVEAGSNTQYF
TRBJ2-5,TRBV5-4,CASSLVLAGTETQYF
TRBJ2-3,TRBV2,CASNQGLSNTDTQYF
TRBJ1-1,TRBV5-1,CASSWNGRGDTEAFF
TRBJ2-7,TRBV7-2,CASSLALSGGREDEQYF
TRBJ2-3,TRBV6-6,CASTGQGNTDTQYF
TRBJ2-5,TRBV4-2,CASSDSGEGETQYF
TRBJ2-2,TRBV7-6,CASSLEYRGGAGELFF
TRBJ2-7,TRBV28,CASRKQGQGYEQYF
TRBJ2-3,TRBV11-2,CASSYASDTQYF
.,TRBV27,CASSFGYGYEQYF
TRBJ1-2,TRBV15,CATSRDRVVYGYTF
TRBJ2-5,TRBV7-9,CASSLASQGGLETQYF
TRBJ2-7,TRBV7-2,CASSLNPGGPEQYF
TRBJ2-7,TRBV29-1,CSVAGWSHEQYF
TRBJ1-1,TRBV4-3,CASSPRQGWAEAFF
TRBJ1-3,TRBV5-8,CASSSQGASTGNTIYF
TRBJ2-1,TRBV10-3,CAISDIPGLAHEQFF
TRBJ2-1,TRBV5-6,CASSLSRTLAYNEQFF
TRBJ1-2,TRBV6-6,CASSSGTGVLMNGYTF
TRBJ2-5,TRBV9,CASSVSAADPAAQYF
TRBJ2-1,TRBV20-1,CSARDLLAGVF
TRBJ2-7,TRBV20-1,CSATTRNEQYF
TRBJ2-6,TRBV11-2,CASSLVRATAGANVLTF
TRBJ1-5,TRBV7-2,CASSLQGTVSNQPQHF
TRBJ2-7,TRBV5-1,CASSRAGVDHEQYF
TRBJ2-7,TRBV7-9,CASSLSLASSYEQYF
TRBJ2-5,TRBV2,CASSGAWTQYF
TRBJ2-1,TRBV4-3,CASSQEARNEQFF